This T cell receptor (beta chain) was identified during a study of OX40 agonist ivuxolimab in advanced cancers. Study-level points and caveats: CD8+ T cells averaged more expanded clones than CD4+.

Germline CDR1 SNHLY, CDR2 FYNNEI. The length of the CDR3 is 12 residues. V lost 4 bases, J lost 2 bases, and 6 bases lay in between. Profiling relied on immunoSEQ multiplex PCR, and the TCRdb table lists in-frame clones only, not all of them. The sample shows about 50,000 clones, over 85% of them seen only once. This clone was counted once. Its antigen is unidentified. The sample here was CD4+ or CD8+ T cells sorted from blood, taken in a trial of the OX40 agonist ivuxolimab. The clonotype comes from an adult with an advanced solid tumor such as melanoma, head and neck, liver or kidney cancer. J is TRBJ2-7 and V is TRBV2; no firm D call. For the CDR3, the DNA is TGTGCCAGCAGTGGACTCGCCTACGAGCAGTACGTC. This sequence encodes CASSGLAYEQYV.